Below are 26 T cell receptor beta chains sequenced from a single sample in a study of blood T cell repertoires in COVID-19. Here immunoSEQ multiplex PCR was the method, and the copy in TCRdb shows in-frame clones only, minus some. The sample has around 620,000 clones; over 80% are singletons. The sequencing input was peripheral blood. The receptors were sampled from a woman between 18 and 29 years old with acute or convalescent COVID-19.

The chain is built from TRBV6-2 or TRBV6-3 and TRBJ2-1, with 7 positions matching TRBD2. V trimming: 4 bases; J trimming: 3 bases; junction bases outside the gene matches: 12. CDR1 MNHEY and CDR2 SVGEGT come from the germline V gene. The CDR3 loop spans 17 amino acids. As DNA, the CDR3 is TGTGCCAGCAGTTCCAAACAAGGCCGGGGGGACTACAATGAGCAGTTCTTC. It encodes CASSSKQGRGDYNEQFF.

This chain connects TRBV5-4 to TRBJ2-7; possible D gene TRBD1, 6 bases. V lost 0 bases and J 5 bases, leaving 9 bases between the germline ends. In germline, CDR1 is SGHNT, CDR2 YYREEE (reference sequence). This CDR3 spans 13 amino acids. The DNA for the CDR3 is TGTGCCAGCAGCTTGGGCCAGGGGAACGAGCAGTACTTC. This encodes CASSLGQGNEQYF. Using reference TRBV5-4 and TRBJ2-7 for the parts outside the CDR3, the full variable domain is ETGVTQSPTHLIKTRGQQVTLRCSSQSGHNTVSWYQQALGQGPQFIFQYYREEENGRGNFPPRFSGLQFPNYSSELNVNALELDDSALYLCASSLGQGNEQYFGPGTRLTVT.

This clone was seen just once. This chain links TRBV7-2 with TRBJ2-2; TRBD1 matches 7 bases. CDR3 length: 17 amino acids. The germline gives CDR1 SGHTA, CDR2 FQGNSA. Losses at the gene ends were 4 bases for V and 2 bases for J; bases not matched to a gene: 10. The CDR3: CASSSYRGQSNTGELFF. The DNA of the CDR3 is TGTGCCAGCAGCTCGTACAGGGGACAGTCCAACACCGGGGAGCTGTTTTTT. The complete variable domain, with remaining parts taken from reference TRBV7-2 and TRBJ2-2, reads GAGVSQSPSNKVTEKGKDVELRCDPISGHTALYWYRQSLGQGLEFLIYFQGNSAPDKSGLPSDRFSAERTGGSVSTLTIQRTQQEDSAVYLCASSSYRGQSNTGELFFGEGSRLTVL.

J is TRBJ2-6 and V is TRBV5-1; 12 bases map to TRBD1. Trimming took 4 bases from V and 2 from J; bases not matched to a gene: 7. CDR3 length equals 18 residues. Looked up from germline, CDR1 is SGHRS and CDR2 is YFSETQ. CDR3 in DNA: TGCGCCAGCAGCGGGGGGACAGGGGGCAATGCTGGGGCCAACGTCCTGACTTTC. Its protein is CASSGGTGGNAGANVLTF.

The chain joins TRBV11-2 to TRBJ2-2; perhaps TRBD2 as D (7 bases). The CDR3 contains 16 residues. Between the trimmed V and J ends, which lost 5 bases and 6 bases, there was a span of 19 bases. CDR1 SGHAT and CDR2 FQNNGV come from the germline V gene. The CDR3: CASSPQAGGLSGELFF. CDR3 in DNA: TGTGCCAGCAGCCCCCAAGCCGGGGGGCTTTCCGGGGAGCTGTTTTTT.

The rearrangement joins TRBV12-5 to TRBJ1-3; 8 nucleotides agree with TRBD1. From germline, CDR1 is LGHNT and CDR2 FRNRAP. V dropped 6 bases and J dropped 4; count of bases not matched to a gene: 5. This CDR3 region has 14 residues. DNA for the CDR3: TGTGCTAGTGGACCGGGGACAGGAGGAAACACCATATATTTT. Protein: CASGPGTGGNTIYF.

This chain connects TRBV7-9 to TRBJ1-2; TRBD1 is a possible D gene (5 bases). The germline V gene encodes CDR1 SEHNR and CDR2 FQNEAQ (reference sequence). V shed 1 base and J shed 8 bases, with 17 bases lying between them. CDR3 length equals 15 residues. The CDR3 sequence: CASSLGAGPGRGYTF. The CDR3 coding sequence is TGTGCCAGCAGCTTAGGCGCAGGGCCCGGGCGGGGCTACACCTTC.

The chain combines TRBV7-9 with TRBJ2-4; weak D call: TRBD2 (5 bases). Trimming cost V 0 bases and J 6 bases, with 12 bases left between them. This CDR3 comprises 15 residues. The V gene's germline CDR1 is SEHNR and CDR2 FQNEAQ (reference sequence). The CDR3 here is CASSLARGQLNIQYF. The CDR3, as DNA: TGTGCCAGCAGCTTAGCGCGAGGGCAGCTAAACATTCAGTACTTC.

The CDR3 DNA reads as TGTGCCACCAGTGACTCCGGGACAGGGGGCCACGCGGACCAAGAGACCCAGTACTTC. Amino acids: CATSDSGTGGHADQETQYF. The V gene is TRBV24-1, the J gene TRBJ2-5, with TRBD1 matching over 12 bases. Germline CDR1 is KGHDR and CDR2 is SFDVKD. V gave up 4 bases and J gave up 0 bases; unmatched junction bases: 11. This CDR3 spans 19 amino acids.

The chain is built from TRBV6-2 or TRBV6-3 and TRBJ1-2, with 7 bases identical to TRBD1. The CDR3 has 17 amino acids. Looked up from germline, CDR1 is MNHEY and CDR2 is SVGEGT. Trimming took 5 bases from V and 6 from J; bases not matched to a gene: 18. The DNA of the CDR3 is TGTGCCAGCAGTGAGCAAGACAGGGATTGGAGAGTAGATGGCTACACCTTC. Translation: CASSEQDRDWRVDGYTF.

The rearrangement uses TRBV19 and TRBJ2-3, with 10 bases identical to TRBD2. Germline assignment: CDR1 LNHDA and CDR2 SQIVND (reference sequence). This CDR3 has 17 residues. Germline trimming cut 3 bases from V and 2 bases from J; bases unmatched to any gene: 8. DNA of the CDR3: TGTGCCAGTAGTATGATGGTAGCGGGGGGCCCCACAGATACGCAGTATTTT. Its protein product is CASSMMVAGGPTDTQYF.

The V call is TRBV7-8, the J call TRBJ1-1; D uncertain. This CDR3 is built from 13 residues. Between the trimmed V and J ends, which lost 2 bases and 10 bases, there was a span of 14 bases. In germline, CDR1 is SGHVS, CDR2 FQNEAQ. The CDR3 loop reads CASSLTEAAGAFF. The CDR3, as DNA: TGTGCCAGCAGCTTAACGGAGGCGGCTGGAGCTTTCTTT.

This clone was detected once. This sequence joins TRBV7-9 and TRBJ2-7; D is ambiguous. Deletions cut 2 bases from V and 5 bases from J, with 10 bases between. CDR3 length: 13 amino acids. CDR1 and CDR2 (germline): SEHNR, FQNEAQ (reference sequence). Here the CDR3 reads CASSLTEVHEQYF. In DNA form, the CDR3 reads TGTGCCAGCAGCTTAACTGAGGTCCACGAGCAGTACTTC.

Notes on this clone: The same CDR3 also results from other DNA sequences found in this sample. This chain connects TRBV9 to TRBJ1-2, with no clear D. The germline CDR1 and CDR2 sequences are SGDLS and YYNGEE. This CDR3 contains 14 residues. V was pared by 0 bases and J by 1 base, with 7 bases between. CDR3 amino acids: CASSVGGLNYGYTF. The CDR3 nucleotides read TGTGCCAGCAGCGTAGGCGGGCTTAACTATGGCTACACCTTC.

The chain employs TRBV14 and TRBJ1-2, with a weak D call TRBD1 (6 bases). This CDR3 has 14 amino acids. Trimming shortened V by 6 bases and J by 6 bases, and 17 bases separated the two germline ends. Germline values: CDR1 SGHDN, CDR2 FVKESK. The CDR3 loop reads CASSLQGGGHGYTF. CDR3 sequence (DNA): TGTGCCAGCAGTCTACAGGGTGGTGGGCATGGCTACACCTTC.

This chain connects TRBV6-5 to TRBJ2-3, with 9 bases aligning to TRBD1. Germline V lookup: CDR1 MNHEY, CDR2 SVGAGI. V lost 4 bases and J lost 4; bases outside the gene matches: 6. This CDR3 contains 15 residues. The chain's CDR3 is CASSLYRGRADTQYF. The CDR3 nucleotides read TGTGCCAGCAGTTTATACAGGGGGCGGGCAGATACGCAGTATTTT.

V is TRBV30 and J is TRBJ1-2; D might be TRBD1 (5 bases). Trimming removed 7 bases from V and 8 bases from J, with 14 bases in between. Germline assignment: CDR1 GTSNPN and CDR2 SVGIG (reference sequence). This CDR3 is built from 11 residues. The CDR3 spells CASFGGVGYTF. CDR3 bases: TGTGCCTCCTTTGGAGGGGTCGGCTACACCTTC. The full variable domain, its missing parts supplied by reference TRBV30 and TRBJ1-2, is SQTIHQWPATLVQPVGSPLSLECTVEGTSNPNLYWYRQAAGRGLQLLFYSVGIGQISSEVPQNLSASRPQDRQFILSSKKLLLSDSGFYLCASFGGVGYTFGSGTRLTVV.

J is TRBJ2-5 and V is TRBV11-3, with 12 nucleotides matching TRBD1. In germline, CDR1 is SGHNT, CDR2 YENEEA. V dropped 4 bases and J dropped 4; count of bases not matched to a gene: 10. This CDR3 is 17 amino acids long. The CDR3 coding sequence is TGTGCCAGCAGCTCGAGAGATGGGGACAGGGGGCTAGAGACCCAGTACTTC. Its translation is CASSSRDGDRGLETQYF.

The J gene is TRBJ2-3, the V gene TRBV5-8; possible D gene TRBD2, 5 bases. The CDR3 is made up of 15 amino acids. The germline V gene has CDR1 SGHTS and CDR2 YDEGEE. V was pared by 6 bases and J by 2 bases, with 16 bases between. The CDR3 region is CASNAGNGVTDTQYF. The CDR3 DNA is TGTGCCAGCAACGCCGGGAACGGAGTCACAGATACGCAGTATTTT. Full variable domain (rest looked up from reference TRBV5-8 and TRBJ2-3): EAGVTQSPTHLIKTRGQQATLRCSPISGHTSVYWYQQALGLGLQFLLWYDEGEERNRGNFPPRFSGRQFPNYSSELNVNALELEDSALYLCASNAGNGVTDTQYFGPGTRLTVL.

This clone has a single count. This rearrangement joins TRBV4-2 to TRBJ1-4, with 9 bases fitting TRBD1. V lost 0 bases to trimming and J lost 8 bases; unmatched junction nucleotides: 7. This CDR3 has 16 amino acids. The germline gives CDR1 LGHNA, CDR2 YNFKEQ. CDR3 sequence (DNA): TGTGCCAGCAGCCAAGACGAGGACAGGGGCGGCGAAAAACTGTTTTTT. Encoded protein: CASSQDEDRGGEKLFF.

The gene calls are TRBV20-1 and TRBJ1-1; D is uncertain. Trimming took off 3 bases at V and 5 bases at J, with 7 bases between the two ends. CDR1 and CDR2 (germline): DFQATT, SNEGSKA (reference sequence). The CDR3 is 11 residues long. The CDR3, as DNA: TGCAGTGCTAGGATCGCGACTGAAGCTTTCTTT. As protein: CSARIATEAFF.

The V and J genes are TRBV7-3 and TRBJ2-2; 7 bases align to TRBD2. V shed 5 bases, J shed 7 bases, and the junction held 1 base outside the gene matches. The germline gives CDR1 SGHTA, CDR2 FQGTGA. CDR3 length equals 12 residues. CDR3 sequence (DNA): TGTGCCAGCAGCCGGGAGGACGGGGAGCTGTTTTTT. It specifies CASSREDGELFF.

This sequence joins TRBV25-1 and TRBJ1-4, with 10 bases matching TRBD1. Germline values: CDR1 MGHDK, CDR2 SYGVNS. The CDR3 has 16 amino acids. The trim removed 9 bases at V and 8 bases at J, leaving 15 bases unmatched. The CDR3 DNA reads TGTGCCAGTACTCCCTCAACCGGGACAGGGGTCGAAAAACTGTTTTTT. Translating gives CASTPSTGTGVEKLFF. The full variable domain, its missing parts supplied by reference TRBV25-1 and TRBJ1-4, is EADIYQTPRYLVIGTGKKITLECSQTMGHDKMYWYQQDPGMELHLIHYSYGVNSTEKGDLSSESTVSRIRTEHFPLTLESARPSHTSQYLCASTPSTGTGVEKLFFGSGTQLSVL.

The chain recombines TRBV5-6 with TRBJ1-6; D possibly corresponds to TRBD1 (5 bases). Germline V lookup: CDR1 SGHDT, CDR2 YYEEEE. The CDR3 loop spans 15 amino acids. Trimming shortened V by 7 bases and J by 5 bases, and 16 bases separated the two germline ends. DNA of the CDR3: TGTGCCAGCCGGTTAGGGGCCGGCGATAATTCACCCCTCCACTTT. It codes for CASRLGAGDNSPLHF.

The rearrangement links TRBV14 to TRBJ1-5; 8 bases match TRBD1. Trimming removed 2 bases from V and 9 bases from J; junction bases left unmatched: 6. The CDR3 totals 14 residues. The germline gives CDR1 SGHDN, CDR2 FVKESK. Here the CDR3 DNA reads TGTGCCAGCAGCCAAACAGGGGGTGCGGGGCCCCAGCATTTT. Translation gives CASSQTGGAGPQHF.

The V gene is TRBV10-2, the J gene TRBJ1-1, with unresolved D. The CDR3 covers 18 residues. Trimming cost V 0 bases and J 4 bases, with 21 bases left between them. Germline lookup yields CDR1 WSHSY and CDR2 SAAADI. DNA for the CDR3: TGCGCCAGCAGTGAGTCTTCGTCTCGAAGGCGAGAGGGCACTGAAGCTTTCTTT. It encodes CASSESSSRRREGTEAFF.